These 4 T cell receptor beta chains originate from one sample sequenced in a study of OX40 agonist ivuxolimab in advanced cancers. Produced via immunoSEQ multiplex PCR; TCRdb's table is partial and in-frame only. The data contain around 97,000 clones, roughly nine tenths of them singletons. This specimen was CD4+ or CD8+ T cells sorted from blood, taken in a trial of the OX40 agonist ivuxolimab. The receptor source for this set is an adult with an advanced solid tumor such as melanoma, head and neck, liver or kidney cancer.

This chain joins TRBV9 and TRBJ2-3; the D call may be TRBD1 or TRBD2 (5 bases each). Germline CDR1 reads SGDLS; CDR2 reads YYNGEE. V dropped 7 bases and J dropped 6 bases, with 18 bases sitting between them. The CDR3 is 14 amino acids. The CDR3 nucleotides read TGTGCCAGCGAGGGGCGAGAGGGGTTGGATACGCAGTATTTT. Encoded protein: CASEGREGLDTQYF.

This clone was counted a single time. The chain joins TRBV25-1 to TRBJ1-5; tentative D call: TRBD1 (5 bases). The V and J ends lost 1 base and 6 bases respectively, with 10 bases between them. The CDR3 covers 14 residues. Germline CDR1 MGHDK, CDR2 SYGVNS. The CDR3 region is CASSEWGYAQPQHF. As DNA, the CDR3 is TGTGCCAGCAGTGAATGGGGGTACGCTCAGCCCCAGCATTTT.

V gene TRBV19 combines with J gene TRBJ1-1, with D hard to call. This CDR3 region has 13 residues. The germline gives CDR1 LNHDA, CDR2 SQIVND (reference sequence). Trimming took 3 bases from V and 8 from J, leaving 13 bases between them. The CDR3 protein is CASSIILSQEAFF. For the CDR3, the DNA is TGTGCCAGTAGTATTATTTTAAGCCAAGAAGCTTTCTTT.

The CDR3 nucleotides read TGCGCCAGCAGCCAACGGTACCCAAGGCAGGGGAATCAGCCCCAGCATTTT. This encodes CASSQRYPRQGNQPQHF. This chain links TRBV4-1 with TRBJ1-5, with D maybe TRBD1 (6 bases). In germline, CDR1 is MGHRA, CDR2 YSYEKL. This CDR3 has 17 amino acids. V was cut by 2 bases and J by 4 bases, with 18 bases left in between.